This TCR beta chain was recovered during a study of blood T cell repertoires in COVID-19. Clones were sequenced by immunoSEQ multiplex PCR, and TCRdb holds only the in-frame ones, with some missing. The sample lists 240,000 or so clones, 70% to 90% seen once, with roughly 3% in the top ten. This CDR3 contains 14 residues. V shed 6 bases and J 4 bases; nucleotides not matched to a gene: 8. The V gene's germline CDR1 is SGHAT and CDR2 FQNNGV. The chain has TRBV11-2 and TRBJ1-2, with 7 bases aligning to TRBD1. This TCR derives from a woman aged 25 to 45 who had recovered from COVID-19. Sequencing was performed on peripheral blood. The DNA for the CDR3 is TGTGCCAGCAGACCCCCCGGGACAGCCTATGGCTACACCTTC. Protein product: CASRPPGTAYGYTF.